The rows below give T cell receptor beta chains drawn from one sample of a study of T cells in Graves' hyperthyroidism and ophthalmopathy. In TCRdb, the multiplex PCR reads were re-called with MiXCR into one record per CDR3 protein. This table has approximately 360,000 distinct CDR3 sequences, approximately 25% appearing once. Material: blood. These receptors came from a man over 45 with Graves' hyperthyroidism. Each CDR3 is given with its conserved first and last residue. The D gene is left open where the match is weak. Expanded clones are given a class, and other clones once, few, many or no size at all.

v_gene: TRBV27
j_gene: TRBJ2-3
d_gene: TRBD2
abundance: NA
CDR3nt: TGTGCCAGCAGCTCCAGGACTAGCGGGAGCGCAGATACGCAGTATTTT
CDR3aa: CASSSRTSGSADTQYF

v_gene: TRBV12-3/TRBV12-4
j_gene: TRBJ2-1
d_gene: NA
abundance: NA
CDR3nt: TGTGCCAGCAGTTTTGGGATCAGGCAGTTCTTC
CDR3aa: CASSFGIRQFF

v_gene: TRBV30
j_gene: TRBJ1-1
d_gene: TRBD1
abundance: few
CDR3nt: TGTGCCGGCGACAGGGCGAACACTGAAGCTTTCTTT
CDR3aa: CAGDRANTEAFF

v_gene: TRBV20-1
j_gene: TRBJ2-1
d_gene: NA
abundance: few
CDR3nt: TGCAGTGCTGACGGGCCGACCACCTCCTACAATGAGCAGTTCTTC
CDR3aa: CSADGPTTSYNEQFF

v_gene: TRBV3-1
j_gene: TRBJ2-1
d_gene: NA
abundance: many
CDR3nt: TGTGCCAGCAGCCAAGATATAGGACTCCGGTACAATGAGCAGTTCTTC
CDR3aa: CASSQDIGLRYNEQFF

v_gene: TRBV30
j_gene: TRBJ2-7
d_gene: NA
abundance: few
CDR3nt: TGTGCCTGGAGTGTAAGGGCACACCGGGAGCAGTACTTC
CDR3aa: CAWSVRAHREQYF

v_gene: TRBV5-1
j_gene: TRBJ2-7
d_gene: NA
abundance: NA
CDR3nt: TGCGCCAGCAGCTTGGAGGGAGTGGCGGGCTACGAGCAGTACTTC
CDR3aa: CASSLEGVAGYEQYF

v_gene: TRBV7-9
j_gene: TRBJ2-7
d_gene: NA
abundance: many
CDR3nt: TGTGCCAGCAGCTCCCTGACGGGAGTCGGTGAGCAGTACTTC
CDR3aa: CASSSLTGVGEQYF

v_gene: TRBV18
j_gene: TRBJ2-1
d_gene: TRBD2
abundance: NA
CDR3nt: TGTGCCAGCTCACCACTAAAGACTAGCGGGGGCCATGAGCAGTTCTTC
CDR3aa: CASSPLKTSGGHEQFF

v_gene: TRBV5-1
j_gene: TRBJ2-5
d_gene: NA
abundance: NA
CDR3nt: TGCGCCAGCAGCTTGGGGCTCGGGACCGCCTGGGAGACCCAGTACTTC
CDR3aa: CASSLGLGTAWETQYF

v_gene: TRBV28
j_gene: TRBJ1-2
d_gene: NA
abundance: few
CDR3nt: TGTGCCACCTGGGATAGTGGCAGCTATGGCTACACCTTC
CDR3aa: CATWDSGSYGYTF

v_gene: TRBV6-5
j_gene: TRBJ2-7
d_gene: NA
abundance: NA
CDR3nt: TGTGCCAGCAGTTACTCAGGGGAAGCGAGCTACGAGCAGTACTTC
CDR3aa: CASSYSGEASYEQYF

v_gene: TRBV12-3/TRBV12-4
j_gene: TRBJ2-7
d_gene: NA
abundance: NA
CDR3nt: TGTGCCAGCAGCCTGCAGTCACCGGGACTGCTTTCTTACGAGCAGTACTTC
CDR3aa: CASSLQSPGLLSYEQYF

v_gene: TRBV12-3/TRBV12-4
j_gene: TRBJ2-5
d_gene: TRBD2
abundance: few
CDR3nt: TGTGCCAGCAGAAGACTAGCGGGACACCAAGAGACCCAGTACTTC
CDR3aa: CASRRLAGHQETQYF

v_gene: TRBV3-1
j_gene: TRBJ1-1
d_gene: NA
abundance: many
CDR3nt: TGTGCCAGCAACCTCGGGGGGAACACTGAAGCTTTCTTT
CDR3aa: CASNLGGNTEAFF

v_gene: TRBV18
j_gene: TRBJ2-2
d_gene: TRBD1
abundance: NA
CDR3nt: TGTGCCAGCTCACCAAGACAGGGGAACACCGGGGAGCTGTTTTTT
CDR3aa: CASSPRQGNTGELFF

v_gene: TRBV18
j_gene: TRBJ2-3
d_gene: TRBD1
abundance: few
CDR3nt: TGTGCCAGCTCACCACCGGGACAGGGGGCCCTCACCACAGATACGCAGTATTTT
CDR3aa: CASSPPGQGALTTDTQYF

v_gene: TRBV11-1
j_gene: TRBJ1-2
d_gene: NA
abundance: many
CDR3nt: TGTGCCAGCAGCTTTTCGGCTAACTATGGCTACACCTTC
CDR3aa: CASSFSANYGYTF

v_gene: TRBV5-1
j_gene: TRBJ2-1
d_gene: NA
abundance: NA
CDR3nt: TGCGCCAGCAGCTTGTTCGCTAGCGAAACCTTCTCCTACAATGAGCAGTTCTTC
CDR3aa: CASSLFASETFSYNEQFF

v_gene: TRBV19
j_gene: TRBJ1-1
d_gene: TRBD1
abundance: NA
CDR3nt: TGTGCCAGTAGTAACAGGGGCCCCGTCGCTGAAGCTTTCTTT
CDR3aa: CASSNRGPVAEAFF

v_gene: TRBV11-1
j_gene: TRBJ2-1
d_gene: TRBD2
abundance: many
CDR3nt: TGTGCCAGCAGCGACAAACTAGCGGTCAATGAGCAGTTCTTC
CDR3aa: CASSDKLAVNEQFF

v_gene: TRBV19
j_gene: TRBJ2-7
d_gene: TRBD2
abundance: NA
CDR3nt: TGTGCCAGTAGTATAGGACTAGCGGATTACTACGAGCAGTACTTC
CDR3aa: CASSIGLADYYEQYF

v_gene: TRBV29-1
j_gene: TRBJ2-3
d_gene: TRBD2
abundance: many
CDR3nt: TGCAGCGTTGAAGGACTAGCGGGAGGAACAGATACGCAGTATTTT
CDR3aa: CSVEGLAGGTDTQYF

v_gene: TRBV20-1
j_gene: TRBJ1-2
d_gene: TRBD1
abundance: NA
CDR3nt: TGCAGTGCTGGACAGGGGGCAGGGTATGGCTACACCTTC
CDR3aa: CSAGQGAGYGYTF

v_gene: TRBV12-3/TRBV12-4
j_gene: TRBJ2-5
d_gene: NA
abundance: few
CDR3nt: TGTGCCAGCAGTTTGTTCTTCGGACCGCAGGGGATGGAGACCCAGTACTTC
CDR3aa: CASSLFFGPQGMETQYF

v_gene: TRBV6-1
j_gene: TRBJ2-7
d_gene: TRBD1
abundance: NA
CDR3nt: TGTGCCAGCAGTGATACAGGGGGCGGGCTGGACGAGCAGTACTTC
CDR3aa: CASSDTGGGLDEQYF

v_gene: TRBV6-1
j_gene: TRBJ1-6
d_gene: TRBD1
abundance: few
CDR3nt: TGTGCCAGCAGAGTGACAGGGACGGATTCACCCCTCCACTTT
CDR3aa: CASRVTGTDSPLHF

v_gene: TRBV3-1
j_gene: TRBJ2-7
d_gene: NA
abundance: NA
CDR3nt: TGTGCCAGCAGCCCTGTTGGGGGCCAGCCCTACGAGCAGTGCTTC
CDR3aa: CASSPVGGQPYEQCF

v_gene: TRBV28
j_gene: TRBJ2-4
d_gene: TRBD2
abundance: few
CDR3nt: TGTGCCAGCAGTCTACATAGCGGGAGTGGGGAAAACATTCAGTACTTC
CDR3aa: CASSLHSGSGENIQYF

v_gene: TRBV20-1
j_gene: TRBJ2-7
d_gene: TRBD1
abundance: few
CDR3nt: TGCAGTGCTTCCCCGGGACAGGGACGATTGGAGCAGTACTTC
CDR3aa: CSASPGQGRLEQYF

v_gene: TRBV5-4
j_gene: TRBJ2-1
d_gene: NA
abundance: few
CDR3nt: TGTGCCAGCAGCCCCCCTTCCGTTGGGGATGAGCAGTTCTTC
CDR3aa: CASSPPSVGDEQFF

v_gene: TRBV9
j_gene: TRBJ2-4
d_gene: NA
abundance: NA
CDR3nt: TGTGCCAGCACTATCGGAGGGGAATCGGACATTCAGTACTTC
CDR3aa: CASTIGGESDIQYF

v_gene: TRBV20-1
j_gene: TRBJ1-1
d_gene: NA
abundance: NA
CDR3nt: TGCAGTGCGAGCGAGATGAACACTGAAGCTTTCTTT
CDR3aa: CSASEMNTEAFF

v_gene: TRBV6-1
j_gene: TRBJ2-1
d_gene: TRBD1
abundance: many
CDR3nt: TGTGCCAGCCAGGACAGGGGGCCAAGCAATGAGCAGTTCTTC
CDR3aa: CASQDRGPSNEQFF

v_gene: TRBV28
j_gene: TRBJ2-1
d_gene: TRBD2
abundance: NA
CDR3nt: TGTGCCAGCAGTTCCTGGGCTAGCGGGAAATACAATGAGCAGTTCTTC
CDR3aa: CASSSWASGKYNEQFF